Listed below are T cell receptor beta chains from one sample, sequenced in a study of identical twins. TCRdb redid the calling of the 5' RACE reads with MiXCR, one entry per CDR3 protein. The repertoire holds 690,000 or so distinct CDR3 sequences, with 8% to 9% as singletons. These sequences were also reported in another study, on yellow fever vaccine responses in identical twins.

Sequencing was carried out using PBMCs. Every receptor here comes from a woman aged 18-29 years in good health. CDR3s include the opening cysteine and the closing phenylalanine or tryptophan. A D gene is named only where the DNA matches it firmly. Clone size is not always given. Where it is, it says once, few, many or a class for expanded clones.

D gene: -
J gene: TRBJ2-7
clone size: -
V gene: TRBV3-1
CDR3 protein: CASRQGGGSYEQYF
CDR3 DNA: TGTGCCAGCAGGCAAGGCGGCGGATCCTACGAGCAGTACTTC

D gene: TRBD1
J gene: TRBJ2-1
clone size: -
V gene: TRBV5-1
CDR3 protein: CASSLGDRVIYNEQFF
CDR3 DNA: TGCGCCAGCAGCTTGGGGGACAGGGTTATCTACAATGAGCAGTTCTTC

D gene: -
J gene: TRBJ1-1
clone size: few
V gene: TRBV6-1
CDR3 protein: CASRVGGSGTEAFF
CDR3 DNA: TGTGCCAGCAGGGTAGGGGGTTCGGGGACTGAAGCTTTCTTT

D gene: TRBD1
J gene: TRBJ1-1
clone size: few
V gene: TRBV28
CDR3 protein: CASSFDRANTEAFF
CDR3 DNA: TGTGCCAGCAGTTTTGACAGGGCGAACACTGAAGCTTTCTTT

D gene: -
J gene: TRBJ1-5
clone size: few
V gene: TRBV4-2
CDR3 protein: CASSQDSLSSNQPQHF
CDR3 DNA: TGTGCCAGCAGCCAAGATTCCCTCAGTAGCAATCAGCCCCAGCATTTT

D gene: -
J gene: TRBJ2-2
clone size: few
V gene: TRBV11-2
CDR3 protein: CASSLVAGAGRTRRGELFF
CDR3 DNA: TGTGCCAGCAGCTTAGTTGCTGGCGCAGGTCGTACCCGGAGGGGGGAGCTGTTTTTT

D gene: TRBD1
J gene: TRBJ1-1
clone size: few
V gene: TRBV7-2
CDR3 protein: CASSPAGQGGTEAFF
CDR3 DNA: TGTGCCAGCAGCCCCGCCGGACAGGGTGGCACTGAAGCTTTCTTT

D gene: TRBD1
J gene: TRBJ2-1
clone size: -
V gene: TRBV7-9
CDR3 protein: CASRPGQGVNEQFF
CDR3 DNA: TGTGCCAGCAGGCCGGGACAGGGAGTCAATGAGCAGTTCTTC

D gene: -
J gene: TRBJ1-1
clone size: few
V gene: TRBV9
CDR3 protein: CASSAGPMNTEAFF
CDR3 DNA: TGTGCCAGCAGCGCGGGTCCGATGAACACTGAAGCTTTCTTT

D gene: TRBD1
J gene: TRBJ2-3
clone size: -
V gene: TRBV7-6
CDR3 protein: CASRGTGTGAFTDTQYF
CDR3 DNA: TGTGCCAGCAGAGGGACCGGGACAGGGGCCTTCACAGATACGCAGTATTTT

D gene: TRBD1
J gene: TRBJ1-4
clone size: many
V gene: TRBV12-3/TRBV12-4
CDR3 protein: CASSFGSDRANEKLFF
CDR3 DNA: TGTGCCAGCAGTTTTGGCTCCGACAGGGCTAATGAAAAACTGTTTTTT

D gene: -
J gene: TRBJ2-3
clone size: -
V gene: TRBV7-2
CDR3 protein: CASSPQTADTQYF
CDR3 DNA: TGTGCCAGCAGCCCCCAGACCGCAGATACGCAGTATTTT

D gene: -
J gene: TRBJ1-5
clone size: many
V gene: TRBV3-1
CDR3 protein: CASSPVGGIQPQHF
CDR3 DNA: TGTGCCAGCAGCCCCGTGGGGGGCATTCAGCCCCAGCATTTT

D gene: -
J gene: TRBJ1-1
clone size: few
V gene: TRBV28
CDR3 protein: CAIEGLLNTEAFF
CDR3 DNA: TGTGCCATTGAGGGGCTCCTGAACACTGAAGCTTTCTTT

D gene: -
J gene: TRBJ2-3
clone size: many
V gene: TRBV5-1
CDR3 protein: CASSLEGSTDTQYF
CDR3 DNA: TGCGCCAGCAGCTTGGAAGGGAGCACAGATACGCAGTATTTT

D gene: -
J gene: TRBJ2-7
clone size: few
V gene: TRBV27
CDR3 protein: CASSLFSGRALYEQYF
CDR3 DNA: TGTGCCAGCAGTTTATTTTCGGGCAGGGCCCTGTACGAGCAGTACTTC

D gene: -
J gene: TRBJ1-5
clone size: many
V gene: TRBV28
CDR3 protein: CASSETRNQPQHF
CDR3 DNA: TGTGCCAGCAGCGAGACAAGAAATCAGCCCCAGCATTTT